This TCR beta chain was found in a study of cytomegalovirus exposure and HLA in healthy donors. Whole-study findings and limits: As a later analysis revealed, the rate of TCR association differed by HLA locus, with DRB1 most and HLA-C fewest. Sequencing probably produced one cluster of sequence variants that were highly shared.

CDR1 MNHEY and CDR2 SVGAGI come from the germline V gene. V shed 2 bases, J shed 1 base, and the junction held 2 bases outside the gene matches. This CDR3 has 15 amino acids. The primer mix had 60 Vbeta and 13 Jbeta primers. Using immunoSEQ multiplex PCR, the repertoire was profiled, and TCRdb retains in-frame clones only, with some absent. The table lists about 91,000 clones. With respect to this clone: Its antigen is as yet unknown.

Sequencing used PBMCs. The sequence was obtained from a woman aged 25 to 45 in good health and CMV-seronegative. The chain is built from TRBV6-5 and TRBJ2-3, with 8 bases lining up with TRBD2. The CDR3, as DNA: TGTGCCAGCAGTTACCCCGGGGGGGGCACAGATACGCAGTATTTT. Protein sequence: CASSYPGGGTDTQYF.